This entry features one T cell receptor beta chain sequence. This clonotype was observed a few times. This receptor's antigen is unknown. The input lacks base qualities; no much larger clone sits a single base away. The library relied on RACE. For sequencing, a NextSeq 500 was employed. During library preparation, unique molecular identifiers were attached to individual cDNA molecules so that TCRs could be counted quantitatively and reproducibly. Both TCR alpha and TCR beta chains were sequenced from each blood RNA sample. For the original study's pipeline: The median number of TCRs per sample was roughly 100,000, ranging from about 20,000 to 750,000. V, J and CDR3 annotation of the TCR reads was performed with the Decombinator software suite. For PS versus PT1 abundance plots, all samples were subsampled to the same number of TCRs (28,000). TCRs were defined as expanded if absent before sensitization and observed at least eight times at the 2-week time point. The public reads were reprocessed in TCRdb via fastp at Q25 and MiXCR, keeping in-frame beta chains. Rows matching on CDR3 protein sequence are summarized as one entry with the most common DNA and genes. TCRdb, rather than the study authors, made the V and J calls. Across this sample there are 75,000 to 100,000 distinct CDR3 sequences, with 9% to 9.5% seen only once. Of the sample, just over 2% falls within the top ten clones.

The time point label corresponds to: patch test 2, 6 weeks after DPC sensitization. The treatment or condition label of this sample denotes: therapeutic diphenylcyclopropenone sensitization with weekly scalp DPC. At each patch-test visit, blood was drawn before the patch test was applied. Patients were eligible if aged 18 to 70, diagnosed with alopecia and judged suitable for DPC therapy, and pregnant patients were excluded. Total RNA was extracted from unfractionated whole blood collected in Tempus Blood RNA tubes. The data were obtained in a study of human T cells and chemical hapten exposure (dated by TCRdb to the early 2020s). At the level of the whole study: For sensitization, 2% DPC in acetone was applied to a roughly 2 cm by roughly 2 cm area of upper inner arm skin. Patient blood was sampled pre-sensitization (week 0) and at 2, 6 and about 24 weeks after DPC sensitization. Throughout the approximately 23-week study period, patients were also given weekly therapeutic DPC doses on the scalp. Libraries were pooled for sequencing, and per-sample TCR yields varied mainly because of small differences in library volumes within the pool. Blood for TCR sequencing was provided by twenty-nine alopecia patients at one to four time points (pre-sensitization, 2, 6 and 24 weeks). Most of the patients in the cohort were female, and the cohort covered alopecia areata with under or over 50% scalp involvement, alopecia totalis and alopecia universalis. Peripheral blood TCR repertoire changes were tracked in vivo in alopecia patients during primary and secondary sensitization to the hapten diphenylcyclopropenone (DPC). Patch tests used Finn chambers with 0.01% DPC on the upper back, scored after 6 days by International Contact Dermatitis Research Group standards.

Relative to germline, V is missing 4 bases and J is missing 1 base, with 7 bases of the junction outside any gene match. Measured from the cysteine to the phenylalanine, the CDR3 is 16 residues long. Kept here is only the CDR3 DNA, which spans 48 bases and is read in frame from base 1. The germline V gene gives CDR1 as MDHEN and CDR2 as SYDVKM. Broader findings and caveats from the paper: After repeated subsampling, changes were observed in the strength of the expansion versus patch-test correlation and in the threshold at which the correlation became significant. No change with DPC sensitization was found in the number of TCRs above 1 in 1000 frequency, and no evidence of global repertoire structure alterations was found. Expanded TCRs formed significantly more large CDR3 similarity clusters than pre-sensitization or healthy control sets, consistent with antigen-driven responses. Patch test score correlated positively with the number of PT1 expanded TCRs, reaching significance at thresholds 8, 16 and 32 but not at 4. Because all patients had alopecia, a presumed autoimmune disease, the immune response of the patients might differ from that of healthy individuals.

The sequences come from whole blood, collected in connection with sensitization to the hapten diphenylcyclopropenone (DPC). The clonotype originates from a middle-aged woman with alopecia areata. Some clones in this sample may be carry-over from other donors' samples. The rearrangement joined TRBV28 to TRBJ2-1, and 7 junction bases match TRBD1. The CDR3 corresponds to CASSSPGTVSYNEQFF. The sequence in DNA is TGTGCCAGCAGTTCCCCCGGGACAGTGTCCTACAATGAGCAGTTCTTC.